The T cell receptor (beta chain) described here comes from a study of T cells in Graves' hyperthyroidism and ophthalmopathy. Regarding the study as a whole: Blood also held most thyroid clonotypes expanded beyond 0.001.

V dropped 3 bases and J dropped 7 bases, with 21 bases sitting between them. In germline, CDR1 is KGHSH, CDR2 LQKENI. The CDR3 sequence is 16 residues long. The study enrolled patients aged 18 to 65 with newly diagnosed hyperthyroidism of under 2 months' duration. Each diagnosis drew on symptoms, thyroxine, TRAb, thyroid ultrasound and orbital computed tomography findings. RNA transcripts gave rise to amplified TCR beta CDR3 regions. First-round RT-PCR targeting the TCR CDR3 was performed with the HTBI primer set. TCRdb recomputed calls from the multiplex PCR reads with MiXCR, one row per CDR3 protein. The profile covers some 460,000 distinct CDR3 sequences, with approximately 14% appearing a single time and roughly 7.4% taken by the ten largest. This clonotype was recorded at least ten times. Antigen: not known.

The receptor was isolated from a woman aged 18-29 years with Graves' hyperthyroidism. The specimen sequenced was blood. The chain links TRBV18 to TRBJ1-2; perhaps TRBD1 as D (5 bases). This chain's CDR3 is CASSPVDRHSISGYTF. CDR3 in DNA: TGTGCCAGCTCACCGGTCGACAGACATTCCATATCTGGCTACACCTTC.